What follows is one T cell receptor beta chain and its context. Method: immunoSEQ multiplex PCR; TCRdb's copy keeps in-frame clones and lacks some. Of about 220,000 clones in the sample, roughly 88% were seen once. Germline assignment: CDR1 MNHNS and CDR2 SASEGT. V lost 2 bases and J lost 0, with 10 bases in between. The CDR3 is made up of 15 amino acids. The source of the sample is a study of blood T cell repertoires in COVID-19. Specimen: PBMCs or T cells enriched from blood (not recorded which). The receptor was isolated from a woman between 40 and 50 years old with acute COVID-19. The V gene is TRBV6-1, the J gene TRBJ1-1; D remains ambiguous. The CDR3 loop is CASSENLPLNTEAFF. CDR3 DNA sequence: TGTGCCAGCAGTGAAAACTTACCCTTGAACACTGAAGCTTTCTTT.